This is a list of T cell receptor beta chains from one sample in a study of blood T cell repertoires in COVID-19. Here immunoSEQ multiplex PCR was the method, and the copy in TCRdb shows in-frame clones only, minus some. The sample has 150,000 to 200,000 clones, about nine tenths seen once. The specimen sequenced was PBMCs or T cells enriched from blood (not recorded which). The receptors shown here come from a woman between 18 and 30 years old who had recovered from COVID-19. Both conserved end residues are part of each CDR3. The order of the fields is D gene, clone size, V gene, J gene, CDR3 DNA, CDR3 protein. The D gene is left open where the match is weak. Size values are once, few and many counts, or a class for expanded clones, and some rows have none.

D: TRBD1; size: NA; V: TRBV2; J: TRBJ1-4; DNA: TGTGCCAGCACCGCGGAGGGGACAGGGCGAGAAAAACTGTTTTTT; CDR3: CASTAEGTGREKLFF
D: TRBD2; size: NA; V: TRBV7-2; J: TRBJ2-5; DNA: TGTGCCAGCAGCTTTGGCGGGGGGGCCAAAGAGACCCAGTACTTC; CDR3: CASSFGGGAKETQYF
D: TRBD1; size: NA; V: TRBV6-1; J: TRBJ2-7; DNA: TGTGCCAGCAGTGAACAACAGGGGGCGAGAGAGCAGTACTTC; CDR3: CASSEQQGAREQYF
D: TRBD1; size: once; V: TRBV2; J: TRBJ1-5; DNA: TGTGCCAGCAGTGACCGGGACAGGGTTCCTATAGTCCGGGATCAGCCCCAGCATTTT; CDR3: CASSDRDRVPIVRDQPQHF
D: NA; size: NA; V: TRBV2; J: TRBJ2-2; DNA: TGTGCCAGCAGGGAAGAGGCAGGGATAAGGGGGGAGCTGTTTTTT; CDR3: CASREEAGIRGELFF
D: TRBD2; size: NA; V: TRBV4-3; J: TRBJ2-1; DNA: TGCGCCAGCAGCCAAGGATTAGCGGGGGGGGCCCCCTACAATGAGCAGTTCTTC; CDR3: CASSQGLAGGAPYNEQFF
D: TRBD2; size: NA; V: TRBV18; J: TRBJ2-3; DNA: TGTGCCAGCTCACCAAGGGGACTAGCGGGAGGAACAGATACGCAGTATTTT; CDR3: CASSPRGLAGGTDTQYF
D: TRBD1; size: NA; V: TRBV5-1; J: TRBJ1-4; DNA: TGCGCCAGCAGCCAGGGACAGGCCAATGAAAAACTGTTTTTT; CDR3: CASSQGQANEKLFF
D: TRBD2; size: NA; V: TRBV7-2; J: TRBJ2-2; DNA: TGTGCCAGCAGCACACGGACTAGAGGGGCCGGGGAGCTGTTTTTT; CDR3: CASSTRTRGAGELFF
D: TRBD1; size: NA; V: TRBV11-2; J: TRBJ2-3; DNA: TGTGCCAGCAGTCCCGACAGGGGCTCAGATACGCAGTATTTT; CDR3: CASSPDRGSDTQYF
D: NA; size: NA; V: TRBV5-8; J: TRBJ1-6; DNA: TGTGCCGGCTCAAGCTCCTATAATTCACCCCTCCACTTT; CDR3: CAGSSSYNSPLHF
D: NA; size: once; V: TRBV19; J: TRBJ2-1; DNA: TGTGCCAGTAGTATTGGAGAGTCCTACAATGAGCAGTTCTTC; CDR3: CASSIGESYNEQFF
D: TRBD2; size: NA; V: TRBV5-6; J: TRBJ2-1; DNA: TGTGCCAGCAGCTTGGCCACTAGCGGGAGACGTGAGCAGTTCTTC; CDR3: CASSLATSGRREQFF
D: TRBD2; size: NA; V: TRBV10-1; J: TRBJ2-1; DNA: TGCGCCAGCAGTGAGAGGTCGACCCTACTAGCGGCCCTCAATGAGCAGTTCTTC; CDR3: CASSERSTLLAALNEQFF
D: TRBD1; size: NA; V: TRBV6-5; J: TRBJ2-5; DNA: TGTGCCAGCGGGACAGGCCTTCAAGAGACCCAGTACTTC; CDR3: CASGTGLQETQYF
D: TRBD1; size: NA; V: TRBV6-4; J: TRBJ1-1; DNA: TGTGCCAGCAGTGTAAAGGGACAGAAAAGAGGGACTGAAGCTTTCTTT; CDR3: CASSVKGQKRGTEAFF
D: TRBD2; size: NA; V: TRBV7-9; J: TRBJ2-7; DNA: TGTGCCAGCAGGTCTAGCGGAAACTCCTACGAGCAGTACTTC; CDR3: CASRSSGNSYEQYF
D: TRBD2; size: NA; V: TRBV5-4; J: TRBJ2-3; DNA: TGTGCCAGCAGAGATAGCGGGAGAGCGGCCCTAAGCACAGATACGCAGTATTTT; CDR3: CASRDSGRAALSTDTQYF
D: TRBD2; size: NA; V: TRBV5-1; J: TRBJ2-7; DNA: TGCGCCAGTGGGGAGGGGAATACCTACGAGCAGTACTTC; CDR3: CASGEGNTYEQYF
D: TRBD1; size: NA; V: TRBV25-1; J: TRBJ1-5; DNA: TGTGCCAGCAGTGCAGGCTCGACAGGGGTTGGTCAGCCCCAGCATTTT; CDR3: CASSAGSTGVGQPQHF
D: NA; size: NA; V: TRBV5-8; J: TRBJ1-5; DNA: TGTGCCAGCAGCTCAGAACAGGCCGACAGTGGACCCCAGCATTTT; CDR3: CASSSEQADSGPQHF
D: NA; size: NA; V: TRBV5-1; J: TRBJ1-1; DNA: TGCGCCAGCAGCAACCCTACAGGGACGGAAGCTTTCTTT; CDR3: CASSNPTGTEAFF
D: TRBD1; size: NA; V: TRBV10-2; J: TRBJ2-7; DNA: TGCGCCAGCAGCCAGGGACAGCCCTACGAGCAGTACTTC; CDR3: CASSQGQPYEQYF
D: NA; size: NA; V: TRBV5-1; J: TRBJ2-7; DNA: TGCGCCAGCAGCTTGTTCGACTACACCTACGAGCAGTACTTC; CDR3: CASSLFDYTYEQYF
D: NA; size: NA; V: TRBV5-1; J: TRBJ2-2; DNA: TGCGCCAGCCGCGATCGCCTCGGGATCGAGGGGGAGCTGTTTTTT; CDR3: CASRDRLGIEGELFF
D: TRBD2; size: few; V: TRBV30; J: TRBJ2-7; DNA: TGTGCCTGGACCGCGGGGGGCCCCGAGCAGTACTTC; CDR3: CAWTAGGPEQYF
D: NA; size: NA; V: TRBV7-2; J: TRBJ2-2; DNA: TGTGCCAGCAGCCTGGAGTCCAGTGGTCAGTCGGCCGGGGAGCTGTTTTTT; CDR3: CASSLESSGQSAGELFF
D: NA; size: NA; V: TRBV18; J: TRBJ2-7; DNA: TGTGCCAGCTCACCCCAGGGAACGATCTACGAGCAGTACTTC; CDR3: CASSPQGTIYEQYF
D: NA; size: NA; V: TRBV2; J: TRBJ1-2; DNA: TGTGCCAGCAGTGAAGGGAGAGACTTCTATGGCTACACCTTC; CDR3: CASSEGRDFYGYTF
D: TRBD2; size: NA; V: TRBV27; J: TRBJ2-1; DNA: TGTGCCAGCACCTTACGGGGGGACCCCTTGGGGAATGAGCAGTTCTTC; CDR3: CASTLRGDPLGNEQFF
D: NA; size: NA; V: TRBV6-1; J: TRBJ1-2; DNA: TGTGCCAGCAGTGAGGGGGGTACGAGCTATGGCTACACCTTC; CDR3: CASSEGGTSYGYTF
D: TRBD2; size: NA; V: TRBV28; J: TRBJ2-1; DNA: TGTGCCAGCAGTTTAGGGCGGGGGAAATACAATGAGCAGTTCTTC; CDR3: CASSLGRGKYNEQFF
D: TRBD2; size: few; V: TRBV7-2; J: TRBJ2-1; DNA: TGTGCCAGCAGCTCTGGACTAGCGGGGGCACACAATGAGCAGTTCTTC; CDR3: CASSSGLAGAHNEQFF
D: TRBD1; size: NA; V: TRBV28; J: TRBJ2-1; DNA: TGTGCCAGCACGGGGACAGGGGTGGATCAGTTCTTC; CDR3: CASTGTGVDQFF
D: TRBD1; size: NA; V: TRBV19; J: TRBJ2-1; DNA: TGTGCCAGTAGTAGCGACAGGGTTTGGGGCAATGAGCAGTTCTTC; CDR3: CASSSDRVWGNEQFF
D: TRBD1; size: NA; V: TRBV10-3; J: TRBJ1-1; DNA: TGTGCCATCAGTGAGCCCAGACAGGGGAAGAGGGTGAACACTGAAGCTTTCTTT; CDR3: CAISEPRQGKRVNTEAFF
D: TRBD1; size: NA; V: TRBV4-1; J: TRBJ2-1; DNA: TGCGCCAGCAGCCCCCGGGACAGGTACAATGAGCAGTTCTTC; CDR3: CASSPRDRYNEQFF
D: TRBD1; size: NA; V: TRBV9; J: TRBJ1-6; DNA: TGTGCCAGCAGCCAAAATCTCGGCGGGACAGGGTATTCACCCCTCCACTTT; CDR3: CASSQNLGGTGYSPLHF
D: NA; size: NA; V: TRBV29-1; J: TRBJ2-3; DNA: TGCAGCGCGCCCAGGGGAGATACGCAGTATTTT; CDR3: CSAPRGDTQYF
D: NA; size: NA; V: TRBV5-5; J: TRBJ1-2; DNA: TGTGCCAGCAGCTTGATAATCCCTGAGACGAACGAAGGGGTTAACTATGGCTACACCTTC; CDR3: CASSLIIPETNEGVNYGYTF
D: NA; size: NA; V: TRBV5-1; J: TRBJ2-7; DNA: TGCGCCAGCAGCTTGGGGGGCGGTAACGGCTACGAGCAGTACTTC; CDR3: CASSLGGGNGYEQYF
D: TRBD1; size: few; V: TRBV30; J: TRBJ1-1; DNA: TGTGCCTGGAGTCATTGGGCAGGGGGGCTACTTGAAGCTTTCTTT; CDR3: CAWSHWAGGLLEAFF
D: TRBD2; size: NA; V: TRBV19; J: TRBJ2-1; DNA: TGTGCCAGTACCAAAGCGGGAGCCCAGCAGTTCTTC; CDR3: CASTKAGAQQFF
D: TRBD2; size: NA; V: TRBV2; J: TRBJ2-7; DNA: TGTGCCAGCAGTCCGGGACTAGCCCACGAGCAGTACTTC; CDR3: CASSPGLAHEQYF
D: NA; size: NA; V: TRBV18; J: TRBJ2-7; DNA: TGTGCCAGCTCACCCGGGACACTAGACTCCTACGAGCAGTACTTC; CDR3: CASSPGTLDSYEQYF
D: NA; size: NA; V: TRBV19; J: TRBJ1-5; DNA: TGTGCCAGTAGTATCCCCCCGACAAGCAGCAATCAGCCCCAGCATTTT; CDR3: CASSIPPTSSNQPQHF
D: TRBD1; size: NA; V: TRBV7-2; J: TRBJ1-2; DNA: TGTGCCAGCAAGGCGGGACAGGGGGGCGTCGGCTATGGCTACACCTTC; CDR3: CASKAGQGGVGYGYTF
D: TRBD2; size: NA; V: TRBV11-2; J: TRBJ2-7; DNA: TGTGCCAGCAGCTTACTAGCGGAGGCCTACGAGCAGTACTTC; CDR3: CASSLLAEAYEQYF
D: NA; size: NA; V: TRBV28; J: TRBJ1-5; DNA: TGTGCCAGCAGTTTAGGGCAGATCAATCAGCCCCAGCATTTT; CDR3: CASSLGQINQPQHF
D: NA; size: once; V: TRBV10-3; J: TRBJ1-2; DNA: TGTGCCATCAGTGTGGGGGGAATTAACTATGGCTACACCTTC; CDR3: CAISVGGINYGYTF
D: TRBD1; size: NA; V: TRBV11-2; J: TRBJ1-3; DNA: TGTGCCAGCAGCTTAGCCACAGGGGGGAAAATCTCTGGAAACACCATATATTTT; CDR3: CASSLATGGKISGNTIYF
D: NA; size: few; V: TRBV21-1; J: TRBJ2-7; DNA: TGTGCCAGCAGCCCGAAGGGGGGGTTAGCCCCCAGGATTTACGAGCAGTACTTC; CDR3: CASSPKGGLAPRIYEQYF
D: NA; size: once; V: TRBV5-4; J: TRBJ1-2; DNA: TGTGCCAGCAGCTTGTCCAGGAATGACTATGGCTACACCTTC; CDR3: CASSLSRNDYGYTF
D: TRBD1; size: NA; V: TRBV7-9; J: TRBJ2-1; DNA: TGTGCCAGCAGCCAGGGACAGGGGGTTAATGAGCAGTTCTTC; CDR3: CASSQGQGVNEQFF
D: NA; size: NA; V: TRBV19; J: TRBJ1-5; DNA: TGTGCCAGTAGTATAGTAGGGGGGCCCCAGCATTTT; CDR3: CASSIVGGPQHF
D: NA; size: NA; V: TRBV29-1; J: TRBJ1-4; DNA: TGCAGCGTTCGACCGAACGGGTCTGGTAATGAAAAACTGTTTTTT; CDR3: CSVRPNGSGNEKLFF
D: NA; size: NA; V: TRBV5-1; J: TRBJ2-1; DNA: TGCGCCAGCAGCCTGATGGGGAGCTCCTACAATGAGCAGTTCTTC; CDR3: CASSLMGSSYNEQFF
D: TRBD1; size: NA; V: TRBV19; J: TRBJ2-1; DNA: TGTGCCAGTAGTATAGCAGGGGACAGGGGTTTCAATGAGCAGTTCTTC; CDR3: CASSIAGDRGFNEQFF
D: TRBD1; size: NA; V: TRBV5-1; J: TRBJ1-5; DNA: TGCGCCAGCAGCTTAACAGGGGGTTCCAATCAGCCCCAGCATTTT; CDR3: CASSLTGGSNQPQHF